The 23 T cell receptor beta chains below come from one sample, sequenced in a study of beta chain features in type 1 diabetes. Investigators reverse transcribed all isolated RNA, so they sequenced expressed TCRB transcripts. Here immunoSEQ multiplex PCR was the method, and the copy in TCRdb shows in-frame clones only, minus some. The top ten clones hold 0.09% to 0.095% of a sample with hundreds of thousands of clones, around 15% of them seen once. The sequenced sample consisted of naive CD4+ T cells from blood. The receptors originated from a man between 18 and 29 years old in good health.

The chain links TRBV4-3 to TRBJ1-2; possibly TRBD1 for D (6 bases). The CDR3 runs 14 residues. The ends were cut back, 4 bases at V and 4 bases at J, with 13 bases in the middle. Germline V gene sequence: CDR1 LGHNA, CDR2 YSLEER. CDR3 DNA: TGCGCCAGCAGCCGGACGCAGGGGAGCTATGGCTACACCTTC. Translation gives CASSRTQGSYGYTF.

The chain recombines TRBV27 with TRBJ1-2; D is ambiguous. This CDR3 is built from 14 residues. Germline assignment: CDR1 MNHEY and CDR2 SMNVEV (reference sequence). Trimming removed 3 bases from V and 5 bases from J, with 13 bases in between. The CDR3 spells CASSFAGRSYGYTF. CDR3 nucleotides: TGTGCCAGCAGTTTCGCGGGAAGGAGTTATGGCTACACCTTC.

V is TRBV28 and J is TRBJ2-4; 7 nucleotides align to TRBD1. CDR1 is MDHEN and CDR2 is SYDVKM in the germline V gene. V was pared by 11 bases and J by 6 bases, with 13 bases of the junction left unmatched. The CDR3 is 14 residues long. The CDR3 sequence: CAGTRTGQGNIQYF. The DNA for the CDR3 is TGTGCCGGAACGAGGACAGGTCAGGGAAACATTCAGTACTTC. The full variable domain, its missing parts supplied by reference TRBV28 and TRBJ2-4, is DVKVTQSSRYLVKRTGEKVFLECVQDMDHENMFWYRQDPGLGLRLIYFSYDVKMKEKGDIPEGYSVSREKKERFSLILESASTNQTSMYLCAGTRTGQGNIQYFGAGTRLSVL.

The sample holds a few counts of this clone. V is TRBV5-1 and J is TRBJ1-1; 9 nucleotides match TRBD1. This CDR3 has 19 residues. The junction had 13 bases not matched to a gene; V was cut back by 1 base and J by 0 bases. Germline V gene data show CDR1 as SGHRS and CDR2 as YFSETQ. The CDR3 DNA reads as TGCGCCAGCAGCTTGTTGGGTACAGGGGGCGCGAGTCTGAACACTGAAGCTTTCTTT. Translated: CASSLLGTGGASLNTEAFF.

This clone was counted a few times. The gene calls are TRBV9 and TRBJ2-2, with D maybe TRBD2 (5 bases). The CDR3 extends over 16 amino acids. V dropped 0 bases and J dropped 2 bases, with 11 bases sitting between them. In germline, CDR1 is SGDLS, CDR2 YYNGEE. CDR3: CASSVASSPNTGELFF. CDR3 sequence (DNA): TGTGCCAGCAGCGTAGCTAGCAGCCCCAACACCGGGGAGCTGTTTTTT.

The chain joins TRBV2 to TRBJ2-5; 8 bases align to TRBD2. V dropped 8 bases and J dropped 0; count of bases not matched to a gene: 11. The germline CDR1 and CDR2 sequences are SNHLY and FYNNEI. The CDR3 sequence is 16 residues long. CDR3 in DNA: TGTGCCAGCCCGCGGGAGGCGACTTGGTACCAAGAGACCCAGTACTTC. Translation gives CASPREATWYQETQYF. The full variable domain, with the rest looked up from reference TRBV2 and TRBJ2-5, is EPEVTQTPSHQVTQMGQEVILRCVPISNHLYFYWYRQILGQKVEFLVSFYNNEISEKSEIFDDQFSVERPDGSNFTLKIRSTKLEDSAMYFCASPREATWYQETQYFGPGTRLLVL.

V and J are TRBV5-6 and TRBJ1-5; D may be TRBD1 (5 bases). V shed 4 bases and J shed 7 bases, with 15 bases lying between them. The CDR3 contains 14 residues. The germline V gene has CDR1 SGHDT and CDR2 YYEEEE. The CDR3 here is CASSNGRGYQPQHF. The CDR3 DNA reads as TGTGCCAGCAGCAACGGTAGGGGTTACCAGCCCCAGCATTTT.

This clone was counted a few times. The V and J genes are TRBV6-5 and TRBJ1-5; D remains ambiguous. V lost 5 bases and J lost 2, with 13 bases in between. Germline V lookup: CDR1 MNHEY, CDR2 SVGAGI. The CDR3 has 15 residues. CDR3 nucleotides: TGTGCCAGCAGTACGGGGATCCGGGGCAATCAGCCCCAGCATTTT. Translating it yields CASSTGIRGNQPQHF.

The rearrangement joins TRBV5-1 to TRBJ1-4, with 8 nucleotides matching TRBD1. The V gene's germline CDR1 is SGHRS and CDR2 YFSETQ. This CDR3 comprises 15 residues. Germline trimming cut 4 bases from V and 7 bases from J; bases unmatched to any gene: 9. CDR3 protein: CASSASGTGIEKLFF. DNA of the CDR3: TGCGCCAGCAGCGCATCCGGGACAGGAATTGAAAAACTGTTTTTT.

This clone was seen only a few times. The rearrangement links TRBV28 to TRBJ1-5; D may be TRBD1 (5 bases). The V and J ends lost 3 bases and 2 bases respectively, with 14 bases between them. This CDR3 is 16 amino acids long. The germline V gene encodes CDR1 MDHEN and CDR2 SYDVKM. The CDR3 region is CASSFVRGLGNQPQHF. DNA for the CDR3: TGTGCCAGCAGTTTTGTGAGGGGCCTAGGCAATCAGCCCCAGCATTTT. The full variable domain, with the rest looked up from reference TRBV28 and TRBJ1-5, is DVKVTQSSRYLVKRTGEKVFLECVQDMDHENMFWYRQDPGLGLRLIYFSYDVKMKEKGDIPEGYSVSREKKERFSLILESASTNQTSMYLCASSFVRGLGNQPQHFGDGTRLSIL.

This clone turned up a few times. DNA for the CDR3: TGTGCCAGCAGCTCATTCGGGACAGGGAGTGAAGCTTTCTTT. Its translation is CASSSFGTGSEAFF. The chain has TRBV7-3 and TRBJ1-1; 9 bases line up with TRBD1. The CDR3 runs 14 residues. Germline V gene lookup returns CDR1 SGHTA and CDR2 FQGTGA. The V and J ends lost 4 bases and 7 bases, in that order; junction bases with no gene match: 7. Complete variable domain (other parts from reference TRBV7-3 and TRBJ1-1): GAGVSQTPSNKVTEKGKYVELRCDPISGHTALYWYRQSLGQGPEFLIYFQGTGAADDSGLPNDRFFAVRPEGSVSTLKIQRTERGDSAVYLCASSSFGTGSEAFFGQGTRLTVV.

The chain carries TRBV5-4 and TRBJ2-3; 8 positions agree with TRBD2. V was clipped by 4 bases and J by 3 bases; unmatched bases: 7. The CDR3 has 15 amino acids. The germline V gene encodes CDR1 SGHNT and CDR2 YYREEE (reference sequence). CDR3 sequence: CASSRASGGTDTQYF. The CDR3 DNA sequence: TGTGCCAGCAGCCGCGCGTCGGGGGGGACAGATACGCAGTATTTT.

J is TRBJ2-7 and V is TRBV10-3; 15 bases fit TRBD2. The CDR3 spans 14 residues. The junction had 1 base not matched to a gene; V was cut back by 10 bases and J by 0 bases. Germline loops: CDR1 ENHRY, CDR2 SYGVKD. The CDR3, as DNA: TGTGCCACGGGACTAGCGGGGGGCTCCTACGAGCAGTACTTC. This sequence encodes CATGLAGGSYEQYF.

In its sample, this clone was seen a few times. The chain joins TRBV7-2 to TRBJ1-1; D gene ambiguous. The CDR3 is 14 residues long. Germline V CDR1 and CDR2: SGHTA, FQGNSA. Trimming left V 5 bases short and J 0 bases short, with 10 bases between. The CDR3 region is CASSPQRMNTEAFF. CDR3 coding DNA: TGTGCCAGCAGCCCTCAAAGGATGAACACTGAAGCTTTCTTT.

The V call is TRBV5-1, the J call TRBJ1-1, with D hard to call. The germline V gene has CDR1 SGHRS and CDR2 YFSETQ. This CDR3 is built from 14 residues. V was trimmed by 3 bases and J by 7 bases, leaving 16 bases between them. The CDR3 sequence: CASSSPSSVGEAFF. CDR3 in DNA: TGCGCCAGCAGCTCACCCTCTTCAGTGGGTGAAGCTTTCTTT.

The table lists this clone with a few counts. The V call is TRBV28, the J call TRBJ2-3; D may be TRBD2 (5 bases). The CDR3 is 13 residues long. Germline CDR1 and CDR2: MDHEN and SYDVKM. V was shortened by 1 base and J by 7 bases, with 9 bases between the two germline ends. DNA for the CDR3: TGTGCCAGCAGTTTATTTGAGGGTAATACGCAGTATTTT. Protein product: CASSLFEGNTQYF.

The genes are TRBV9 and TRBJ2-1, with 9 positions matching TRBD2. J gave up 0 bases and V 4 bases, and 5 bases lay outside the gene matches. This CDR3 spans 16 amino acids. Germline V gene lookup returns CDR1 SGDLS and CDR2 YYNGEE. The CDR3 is CASSPRLADSYNEQFF. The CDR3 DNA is TGTGCCAGCAGCCCCAGACTAGCGGACTCCTACAATGAGCAGTTCTTC. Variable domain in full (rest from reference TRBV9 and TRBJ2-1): DSGVTQTPKHLITATGQRVTLRCSPRSGDLSVYWYQQSLDQGLQFLIQYYNGEERAKGNILERFSAQQFPDLHSELNLSSLELGDSALYFCASSPRLADSYNEQFFGPGTRLTVL.

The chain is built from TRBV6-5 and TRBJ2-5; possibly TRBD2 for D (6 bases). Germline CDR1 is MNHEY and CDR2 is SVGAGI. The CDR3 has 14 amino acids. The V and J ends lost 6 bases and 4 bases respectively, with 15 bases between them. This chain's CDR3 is CASSSGRGLETQYF. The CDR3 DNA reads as TGTGCCAGCAGCTCCGGGCGGGGTCTAGAGACCCAGTACTTC.

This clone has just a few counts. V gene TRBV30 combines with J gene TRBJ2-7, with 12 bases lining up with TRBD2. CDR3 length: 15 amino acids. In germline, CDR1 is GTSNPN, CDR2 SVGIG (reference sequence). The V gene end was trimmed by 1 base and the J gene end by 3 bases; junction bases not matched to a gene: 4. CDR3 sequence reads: CAWSAGTSGYYEQYF. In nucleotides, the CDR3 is TGTGCCTGGAGTGCTGGGACTAGCGGGTACTACGAGCAGTACTTC. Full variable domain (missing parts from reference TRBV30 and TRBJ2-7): SQTIHQWPATLVQPVGSPLSLECTVEGTSNPNLYWYRQAAGRGLQLLFYSVGIGQISSEVPQNLSASRPQDRQFILSSKKLLLSDSGFYLCAWSAGTSGYYEQYFGPGTRLTVT.

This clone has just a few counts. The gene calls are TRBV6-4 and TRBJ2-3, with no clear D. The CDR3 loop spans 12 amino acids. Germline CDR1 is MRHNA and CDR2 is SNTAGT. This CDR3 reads CASPNLTDTQYF. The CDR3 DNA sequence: TGTGCAAGCCCCAACCTCACAGATACGCAGTATTTT.

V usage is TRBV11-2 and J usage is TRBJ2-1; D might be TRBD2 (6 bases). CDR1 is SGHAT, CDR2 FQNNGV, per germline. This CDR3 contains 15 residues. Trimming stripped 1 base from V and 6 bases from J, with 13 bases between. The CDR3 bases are TGTGCCAGCAGCTTAGGTGGGAGGCTGGGCAATGAGCAGTTCTTC. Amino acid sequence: CASSLGGRLGNEQFF. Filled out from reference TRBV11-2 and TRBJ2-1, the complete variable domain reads EAGVAQSPRYKIIEKRQSVAFWCNPISGHATLYWYQQILGQGPKLLIQFQNNGVVDDSQLPKDRFSAERLKGVDSTLKIQPAKLEDSAVYLCASSLGGRLGNEQFFGPGTRLTVL.

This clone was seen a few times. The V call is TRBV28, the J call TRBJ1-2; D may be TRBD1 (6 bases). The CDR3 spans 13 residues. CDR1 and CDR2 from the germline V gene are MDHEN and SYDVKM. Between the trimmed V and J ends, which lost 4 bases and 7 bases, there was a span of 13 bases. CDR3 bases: TGTGCCAGCAGTTCCCCACAGGGAACTGGCTACACCTTC. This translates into CASSSPQGTGYTF.

DNA of the CDR3: TGTGCCAGCAGGGAGGGGGCGGCGGGAAACACCATATATTTT. Protein sequence: CASREGAAGNTIYF. The rearrangement links TRBV27 to TRBJ1-3; TRBD1 aligns across 7 bases. Germline V gives CDR1 MNHEY, CDR2 SMNVEV (reference sequence). Trimming at V came to 6 bases and at J to 4 bases, leaving 6 bases not matched to a gene. This CDR3 contains 14 residues.